This TCR beta chain was captured by sequencing in a study of Graves' ophthalmopathy and Graves' hyperthyroidism. This clonotype was counted many times. The V gene end was trimmed by 5 bases and the J gene end by 0 bases; junction bases not matched to a gene: 1. The CDR3 is 14 amino acids. The germline V gene encodes CDR1 SGDLS and CDR2 YYNGEE. Amplification of TCR beta CDR3 regions used RNA transcripts. Scientists carried out first-round RT-PCR using HTBI primers and then a second-round multiplex PCR. In TCRdb, the multiplex PCR reads were re-called with MiXCR into one record per CDR3 protein. Of around 660,000 distinct CDR3 sequences in the sample, over 40% were seen once.

The chain joins TRBV9 to TRBJ2-2; TRBD1 matches at 7 bases. Sequenced input: peripheral blood. The receptor was derived from an adult man with Graves' ophthalmopathy. The CDR3 loop is CASSGQANTGELFF. CDR3 bases: TGTGCCAGCAGTGGACAGGCGAACACCGGGGAGCTGTTTTTT.